One and the same sample provided the 23 T cell receptor beta chains below, sequenced in a study of control samples from healthy donors and cancer patients. Sequencing was performed with immunoSEQ multiplex PCR; in TCRdb, only in-frame clones are kept and a portion is missing. In the table there are about 150,000 clones, around 88% of which are singletons. Sequenced: blood. The receptor set was obtained from a man aged 18 to 30 in good health.

The chain employs TRBV18 and TRBJ2-3, with D perhaps matching TRBD1 or TRBD2 (5 bases each). The CDR3 is made up of 16 amino acids. The V gene's germline CDR1 is KGHSH and CDR2 LQKENI. V was clipped by 6 bases and J by 0 bases, with 16 bases between them. The DNA of the CDR3 is TGTGCCAGCTCCCGGGGCCCAACAGGAAGCACAGATACGCAGTATTTT. Its translation: CASSRGPTGSTDTQYF. Complete variable domain (other parts from reference TRBV18 and TRBJ2-3): NAGVMQNPRHLVRRRGQEARLRCSPMKGHSHVYWYRQLPEEGLKFMVYLQKENIIDESGMPKERFSAEFPKEGPSILRIQQVVRGDSAAYFCASSRGPTGSTDTQYFGPGTRLTVL.

This sequence joins TRBV28 and TRBJ2-7; TRBD2 aligns across 7 bases. The germline CDR1 and CDR2 sequences are MDHEN and SYDVKM. After removal of 7 bases from V and 5 bases from J, the junction contained 5 bases not matched to a gene. The CDR3 totals 12 residues. The CDR3 loop reads CASNAGVHEQYF. In DNA, the CDR3 is TGTGCCAGCAATGCGGGGGTCCACGAGCAGTACTTC. The complete variable domain, with remaining parts taken from reference TRBV28 and TRBJ2-7, reads DVKVTQSSRYLVKRTGEKVFLECVQDMDHENMFWYRQDPGLGLRLIYFSYDVKMKEKGDIPEGYSVSREKKERFSLILESASTNQTSMYLCASNAGVHEQYFGPGTRLTVT.

The rearrangement links TRBV7-6 to TRBJ1-6; D remains unclear. The CDR3 has 16 amino acids. Germline V gene sequence: CDR1 SGHVS, CDR2 FNYEAQ. V lost 0 bases to trimming and J lost 6 bases, with 12 bases between them. The CDR3 region is CASSLAEAQFNSPLHF. The DNA for the CDR3 is TGTGCCAGCAGCTTAGCGGAGGCTCAGTTTAATTCACCCCTCCACTTT.

This clone came up a few times. This sequence joins TRBV3-1 (or the pseudogene TRBV3-2) and TRBJ2-2, with 7 bases identical to TRBD1. V lost 3 bases, J lost 6 bases, and 4 bases stayed unmatched. This CDR3 has 14 residues. Looked up from germline, CDR1 is LGHDT and CDR2 is YNNKEL (reference sequence). CDR3 in amino acids: CASSHTTGAGELFF. The CDR3 DNA reads as TGTGCCAGCAGCCACACCACAGGGGCCGGGGAGCTGTTTTTT.

The chain recombines TRBV19 with TRBJ1-2, with D uncertain. The ends were cut back, 0 bases at V and 7 bases at J, with 15 bases in the middle. The CDR3 has 15 residues. In germline, CDR1 is LNHDA, CDR2 SQIVND (reference sequence). For the CDR3, the DNA is TGTGCCAGTAGTATAGATCGAAGGGTGCTCCCTGGCTACACCTTC. Translating gives CASSIDRRVLPGYTF.

The chain combines TRBV7-2 with TRBJ1-5; the match to TRBD1 covers 7 bases. The ends lost 5 bases at V and 0 bases at J; junction bases unmatched: 4. Germline V gene lookup returns CDR1 SGHTA and CDR2 FQGNSA. The CDR3 consists of 15 residues. The CDR3: CASSEQGNSNQPQHF. As DNA, the CDR3 is TGTGCCAGCAGCGAACAGGGGAATAGCAATCAGCCCCAGCATTTT.

The chain links TRBV18 to TRBJ1-1; tentatively, D is TRBD1 (5 bases). Germline-derived CDR1 and CDR2 are KGHSH and LQKENI. The V end lost 1 base, the J end lost 1 base, and 13 bases lay between the germline ends. This CDR3 region has 16 residues. The CDR3 DNA reads TGTGCCAGCTCACCACGTTTATGGGGGGGGAACACTGAAGCTTTCTTT. It specifies CASSPRLWGGNTEAFF.

This chain connects TRBV7-6 to TRBJ2-5; D tentatively reads TRBD1 or TRBD2 (6 bases each). The CDR3 runs to 13 residues. V shed 4 bases and J shed 5 bases, with 11 bases lying between them. Germline V gene data show CDR1 as SGHVS and CDR2 as FNYEAQ. CDR3 nucleotides: TGTGCCAGCAGCTCCATAGGGGGGGAGACCCAGTACTTC. Translating it yields CASSSIGGETQYF.

The chain is built from TRBV5-1 and TRBJ1-1; TRBD1 agrees at 7 bases. The ends lost 0 bases at V and 5 bases at J; junction bases unmatched: 10. Germline V lookup: CDR1 SGHRS, CDR2 YFSETQ. The CDR3 spans 16 residues. DNA for the CDR3: TGCGCCAGCAGCTTGGAATATAGGGGGCTGGGTACTGAAGCTTTCTTT. Translated: CASSLEYRGLGTEAFF.

V usage is TRBV30 and J usage is TRBJ2-2; no firm D call. Trimming left V 2 bases short and J 6 bases short, with 10 bases between. The CDR3 has 13 amino acids. The germline gives CDR1 GTSNPN, CDR2 SVGIG (reference sequence). This CDR3 reads CAWSFSLAGELFF. The CDR3 bases are TGTGCCTGGAGTTTCTCATTGGCCGGGGAGCTGTTTTTT.

The J gene is TRBJ2-1, the V gene TRBV9, with TRBD2 identical over 10 bases. V trimming: 0 bases; J trimming: 8 bases; junction bases outside the gene matches: 8. This CDR3 is 16 amino acids long. Germline CDR1 and CDR2: SGDLS and YYNGEE. CDR3 sequence (DNA): TGTGCCAGCAGCGTAGCAGCGGGGGGGCCTCGGTATGAGCAGTTCTTC. Its protein product is CASSVAAGGPRYEQFF.

The V gene is TRBV5-4, the J gene TRBJ1-2; D ambiguous. The ends were cut back, 4 bases at V and 6 bases at J, with 10 bases in the middle. Germline CDR1 is SGHNT and CDR2 is YYREEE (reference sequence). There are 12 residues in the CDR3. The CDR3 DNA is TGTGCCAGCAGCGGCTACAGCAATGGCTACACCTTC. Translated, it gives CASSGYSNGYTF.

The chain is built from TRBV30 and TRBJ2-3; TRBD1 agrees at 10 bases. Germline values: CDR1 GTSNPN, CDR2 SVGIG (reference sequence). J was trimmed by 0 bases and V by 3 bases; bases with no gene match: 6. The length of the CDR3 is 16 residues. The CDR3 region has the DNA TGTGCCTGGAGAGATAGACAGGGGGCGAGCACAGATACGCAGTATTTT. It is translated as CAWRDRQGASTDTQYF.

The chain uses TRBV24-1 and TRBJ1-2; D is unclear. V shed 3 bases and J shed 2 bases, with 9 bases lying between them. Germline V gene lookup returns CDR1 KGHDR and CDR2 SFDVKD. The CDR3 is 14 amino acids. For the CDR3, the DNA is TGTGCCACCAGTGATGCGGACGGGAACTATGGCTACACCTTC. Translation: CATSDADGNYGYTF.

This clone was counted only a few times. The CDR3 coding sequence is TGTGCCAGCAGCCCCCTCTTAGGGACTAGTGATCACGAGCAGTACTTC. Translating gives CASSPLLGTSDHEQYF. V gene TRBV11-2 combines with J gene TRBJ2-7, with 8 bases matching TRBD2. The CDR3 consists of 16 residues. V shed 5 bases, J shed 5 bases, and the junction held 14 bases outside the gene matches. Germline loops: CDR1 SGHAT, CDR2 FQNNGV. Full variable domain (remainder filled in from reference TRBV11-2 and TRBJ2-7): EAGVAQSPRYKIIEKRQSVAFWCNPISGHATLYWYQQILGQGPKLLIQFQNNGVVDDSQLPKDRFSAERLKGVDSTLKIQPAKLEDSAVYLCASSPLLGTSDHEQYFGPGTRLTVT.

This rearrangement joins TRBV5-5 to TRBJ1-1; no clear D gene. CDR3 length: 18 residues. Trimming took 1 base from V and 0 from J, leaving 19 bases between them. The germline V gene encodes CDR1 SGHKS and CDR2 YYEKEE (reference sequence). The CDR3 DNA reads TGTGCCAGCAGCTTGACGGTATCACCGGGAGGAATGAACACTGAAGCTTTCTTT. It encodes CASSLTVSPGGMNTEAFF.

The rearrangement links TRBV9 to TRBJ2-1, with D perhaps matching TRBD1 (5 bases). V was cut by 1 base and J by 1 base, with 6 bases left in between. Germline V gene lookup returns CDR1 SGDLS and CDR2 YYNGEE. The CDR3 has 14 amino acids. In nucleotides, the CDR3 is TGTGCCAGCAGCGTAAAGGGGTCCTACAATGAGCAGTTCTTC. Residues: CASSVKGSYNEQFF.

V gene TRBV28 combines with J gene TRBJ1-4, with no clear D. V lost 7 bases, J lost 7 bases, and 22 bases lay in between. Germline V gene lookup returns CDR1 MDHEN and CDR2 SYDVKM. CDR3 length: 16 residues. For the CDR3, the DNA is TGTGCCAGCACTAGACCTATCAGGCCGTCTGGTGAAAAACTGTTTTTT. It yields the protein CASTRPIRPSGEKLFF. Together with reference TRBV28 and TRBJ1-4, the CDR3 gives the full variable domain: DVKVTQSSRYLVKRTGEKVFLECVQDMDHENMFWYRQDPGLGLRLIYFSYDVKMKEKGDIPEGYSVSREKKERFSLILESASTNQTSMYLCASTRPIRPSGEKLFFGSGTQLSVL.

The chain recombines TRBV27 with TRBJ2-7; no definite D call. V was cut by 0 bases and J by 4 bases, with 7 bases left in between. CDR1 is MNHEY and CDR2 is SMNVEV in the germline V gene (reference sequence). The length of the CDR3 is 13 residues. CDR3 in amino acids: CASSLSNAYEQYF. CDR3 nucleotides: TGTGCCAGCAGTTTATCGAATGCTTACGAGCAGTACTTC.

The gene calls are TRBV9 and TRBJ2-4, with TRBD1 identical over 7 bases. The CDR3 runs 16 residues. Trimming removed 4 bases from V and 1 base from J; junction bases left unmatched: 8. Germline CDR1 reads SGDLS; CDR2 reads YYNGEE. CDR3 nucleotides: TGTGCCAGCAGCCCAACCGAGGGGGCGGCCAAAAACATTCAGTACTTC. This encodes CASSPTEGAAKNIQYF.

This chain connects TRBV12-5 to TRBJ2-2, with 7 bases that match TRBD2. CDR3 length equals 15 residues. CDR1 LGHNT and CDR2 FRNRAP come from the germline V gene. V dropped 6 bases and J dropped 4; count of bases not matched to a gene: 8. The CDR3 loop is CASGLSGALTGELFF. The CDR3 DNA reads as TGTGCTAGTGGCTTGAGCGGGGCCCTCACCGGGGAGCTGTTTTTT.

CDR3 region: CASSPTSVNTEAFF. The CDR3 DNA reads as TGTGCCAGCTCACCAACTTCAGTGAACACTGAAGCTTTCTTT. The genes are TRBV18 and TRBJ1-1, with D unresolved. The V and J ends lost 2 bases and 0 bases respectively, with 7 bases between them. The germline V gene encodes CDR1 KGHSH and CDR2 LQKENI. CDR3 length: 14 residues.

The rearrangement joins TRBV6-1 to TRBJ2-1, with D perhaps being TRBD1 or TRBD2 (5 bases each). This CDR3 has 15 amino acids. The germline gives CDR1 MNHNS, CDR2 SASEGT. The V and J ends lost 3 bases and 3 bases respectively, with 12 bases between them. In DNA, the CDR3 is TGTGCCAGCAGTGAGGGGGACGGTGGCTACAATGAGCAGTTCTTC. Translated, it gives CASSEGDGGYNEQFF.